This T cell receptor (beta chain) was captured by sequencing in a study of blood T cell repertoires in COVID-19. With 0 bases clipped from V and 4 bases from J, the junction kept 9 bases outside the gene matches. The CDR3 runs to 18 residues. Germline loops: CDR1 MGHRA, CDR2 YSYEKL. Data came from immunoSEQ multiplex PCR; TCRdb stores just in-frame clones and leaves some out. This sample has 65,000 to 95,000 clones, with about 88% found just once. The sequence was obtained from a man between 65 and 85 years old with active or convalescent COVID-19. The sequencing sample was made of peripheral blood. V usage is TRBV4-1 and J usage is TRBJ2-1; 10 bases fit TRBD2. The CDR3 sequence is CASSQEPGVAGGYNEQFF. The CDR3 DNA follows: TGCGCCAGCAGCCAAGAGCCTGGGGTAGCGGGGGGTTACAATGAGCAGTTCTTC.